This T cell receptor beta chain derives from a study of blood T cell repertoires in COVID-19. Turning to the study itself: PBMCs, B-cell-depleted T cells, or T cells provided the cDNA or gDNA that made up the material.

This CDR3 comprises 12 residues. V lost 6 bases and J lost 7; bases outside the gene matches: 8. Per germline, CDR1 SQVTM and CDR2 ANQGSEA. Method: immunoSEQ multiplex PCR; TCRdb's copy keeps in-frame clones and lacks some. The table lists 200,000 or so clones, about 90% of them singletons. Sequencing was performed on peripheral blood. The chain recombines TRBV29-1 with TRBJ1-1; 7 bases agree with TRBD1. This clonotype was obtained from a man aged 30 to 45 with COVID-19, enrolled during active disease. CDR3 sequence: CSVRDSSGEAFF. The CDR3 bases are TGCAGCGTGAGGGACAGCTCTGGTGAAGCTTTCTTT.